In this sample, the clone carrying this TCR beta chain turned up many times. Its target is unknown. Disease duration was under 3 months in the ophthalmopathy patients, who also had a Clinical Activity Score of at least 3 and a NOSPECS grade of at least 4. PBMCs were obtained from approximately 10 ml fresh peripheral blood. RNA transcripts served as the template for amplifying TCR beta CDR3 regions. The study used the HTBI primer set for a first-round RT-PCR of the TCR CDR3. TCRdb itself ran the multiplex PCR reads through MiXCR, one entry per CDR3 protein. The sample shows about 370,000 distinct CDR3 sequences, 13% to 15% of them seen only once. This sample is part of a study of T cells in Graves' hyperthyroidism and ophthalmopathy. Background on the study: Before treatment of any kind, peripheral blood was taken at initial diagnosis. Findings and limits, study-wide: Patients with ophthalmopathy were separated from those with stable hyperthyroidism by a 13 V-J model.

Trimming cost V 5 bases and J 6 bases; bases outside gene matches: 8. The germline gives CDR1 MDHEN, CDR2 SYDVKM. There are 17 residues in the CDR3. What was sequenced was blood. The chain joins TRBV28 to TRBJ2-2; the match to TRBD2 covers 14 bases. This receptor was identified in an older woman with Graves' ophthalmopathy. For the CDR3, the DNA is TGTGCCAGCAGTCTCCTCGGACTAGCGGGAGGCTCCGGGGAGCTGTTTTTT. Translating it yields CASSLLGLAGGSGELFF.